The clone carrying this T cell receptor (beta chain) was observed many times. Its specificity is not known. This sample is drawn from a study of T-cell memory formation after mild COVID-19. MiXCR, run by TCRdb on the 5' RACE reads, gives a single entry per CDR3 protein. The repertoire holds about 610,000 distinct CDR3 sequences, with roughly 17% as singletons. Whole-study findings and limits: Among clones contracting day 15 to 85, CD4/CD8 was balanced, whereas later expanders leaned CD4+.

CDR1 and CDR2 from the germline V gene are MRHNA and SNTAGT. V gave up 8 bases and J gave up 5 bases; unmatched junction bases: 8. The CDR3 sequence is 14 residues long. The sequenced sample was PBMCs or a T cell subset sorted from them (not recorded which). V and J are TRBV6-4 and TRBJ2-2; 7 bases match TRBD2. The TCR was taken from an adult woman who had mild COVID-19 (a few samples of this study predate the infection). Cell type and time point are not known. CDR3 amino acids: CASAEGGSTGELFF. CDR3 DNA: TGTGCCAGCGCCGAGGGCGGGAGTACCGGGGAGCTGTTTTTT.